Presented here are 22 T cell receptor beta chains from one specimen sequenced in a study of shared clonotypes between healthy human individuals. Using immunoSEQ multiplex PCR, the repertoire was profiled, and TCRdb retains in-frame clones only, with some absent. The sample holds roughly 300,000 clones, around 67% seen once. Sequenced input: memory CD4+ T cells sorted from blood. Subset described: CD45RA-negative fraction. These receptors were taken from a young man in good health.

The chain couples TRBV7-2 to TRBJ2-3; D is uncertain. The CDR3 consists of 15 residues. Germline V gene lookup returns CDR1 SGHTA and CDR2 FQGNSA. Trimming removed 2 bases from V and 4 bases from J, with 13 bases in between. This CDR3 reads CASSLMNRDSDTQYF. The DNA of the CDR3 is TGTGCCAGCAGCTTAATGAACCGCGATTCAGATACGCAGTATTTT.

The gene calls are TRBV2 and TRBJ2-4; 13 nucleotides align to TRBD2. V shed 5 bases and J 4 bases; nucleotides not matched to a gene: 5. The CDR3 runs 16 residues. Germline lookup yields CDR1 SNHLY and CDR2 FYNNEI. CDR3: CASSIRTSGGKNIQYF. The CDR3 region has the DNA TGTGCCAGCAGTATACGGACTAGCGGGGGAAAAAACATTCAGTACTTC.

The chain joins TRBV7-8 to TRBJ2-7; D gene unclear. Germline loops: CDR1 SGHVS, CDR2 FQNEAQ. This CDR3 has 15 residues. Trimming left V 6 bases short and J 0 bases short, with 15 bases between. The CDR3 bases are TGTGCCAGCAGACAGTCGGCCACCGTCTCCTACGAGCAGTACTTC. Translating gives CASRQSATVSYEQYF.

The CDR3 region has the DNA TGTGCCAGCAGTTTACCGGGACTGATGAGAATGCAGTTCTTC. Residues: CASSLPGLMRMQFF. The chain has TRBV27 and TRBJ2-1; D is possibly TRBD2 (6 bases). CDR3 size: 14 residues. Per the germline V gene, CDR1 is MNHEY and CDR2 is SMNVEV (reference sequence). Trimming removed 2 bases at V and 12 bases at J, with 17 bases between.

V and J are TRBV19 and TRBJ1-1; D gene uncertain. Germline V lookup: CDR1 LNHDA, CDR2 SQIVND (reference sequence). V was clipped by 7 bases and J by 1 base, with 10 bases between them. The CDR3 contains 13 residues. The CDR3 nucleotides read TGTGCCAGTATTTTGAGTGGGAACACTGAAGCTTTCTTT. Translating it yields CASILSGNTEAFF.

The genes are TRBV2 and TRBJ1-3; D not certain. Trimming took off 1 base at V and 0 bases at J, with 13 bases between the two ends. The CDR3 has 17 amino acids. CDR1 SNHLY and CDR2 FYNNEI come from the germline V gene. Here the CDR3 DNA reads TGTGCCAGCAGTGAAGTGGCCGGGTTTGACTCTGGAAACACCATATATTTT. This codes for CASSEVAGFDSGNTIYF.

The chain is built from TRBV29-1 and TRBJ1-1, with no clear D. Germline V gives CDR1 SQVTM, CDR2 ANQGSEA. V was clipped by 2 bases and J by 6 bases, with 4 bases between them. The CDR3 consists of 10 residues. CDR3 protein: CSVELAEAFF. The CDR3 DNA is TGCAGCGTTGAATTGGCTGAAGCTTTCTTT. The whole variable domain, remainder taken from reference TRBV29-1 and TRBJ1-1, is SAVISQKPSRDICQRGTSLTIQCQVDSQVTMMFWYRQQPGQSLTLIATANQGSEATYESGFVIDKFPISRPNLTFSTLTVSNMSPEDSSIYLCSVELAEAFFGQGTRLTVV.

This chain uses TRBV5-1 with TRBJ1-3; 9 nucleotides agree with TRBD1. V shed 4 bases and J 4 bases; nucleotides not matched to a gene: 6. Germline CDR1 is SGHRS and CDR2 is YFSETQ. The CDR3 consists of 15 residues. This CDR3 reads CASSTTGTGGNTIYF. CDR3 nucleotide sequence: TGCGCCAGCAGCACTACCGGGACAGGGGGAAACACCATATATTTT.

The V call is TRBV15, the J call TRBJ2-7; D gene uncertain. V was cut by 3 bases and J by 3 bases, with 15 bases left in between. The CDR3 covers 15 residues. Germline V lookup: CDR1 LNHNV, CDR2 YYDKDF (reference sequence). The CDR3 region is CATSSSSGLGYEQYF. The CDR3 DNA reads TGTGCCACCAGCAGCAGTTCAGGTCTGGGCTACGAGCAGTACTTC.

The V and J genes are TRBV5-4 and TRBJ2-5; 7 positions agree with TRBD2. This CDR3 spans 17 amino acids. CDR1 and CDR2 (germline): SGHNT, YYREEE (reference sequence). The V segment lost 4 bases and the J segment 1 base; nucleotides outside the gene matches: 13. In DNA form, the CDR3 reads TGTGCCAGCAGCAACCCGGGGAGGGGATCCCCCCAAGAGACCCAGTACTTC. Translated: CASSNPGRGSPQETQYF.

The CDR3 loop is CASSKQGAGKTQYF. The DNA for the CDR3 is TGTGCCAGCAGTAAACAGGGGGCCGGGAAGACCCAGTACTTC. This chain uses TRBV28 with TRBJ2-5; 9 bases align to TRBD1. The germline V gene encodes CDR1 MDHEN and CDR2 SYDVKM. The CDR3 length is 14 residues. Trimming at V came to 5 bases and at J to 6 bases, leaving 7 bases not matched to a gene.

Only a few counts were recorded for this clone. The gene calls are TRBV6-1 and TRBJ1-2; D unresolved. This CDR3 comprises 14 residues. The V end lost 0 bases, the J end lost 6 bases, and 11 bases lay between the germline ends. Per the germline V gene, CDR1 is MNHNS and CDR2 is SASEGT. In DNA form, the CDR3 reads TGTGCCAGCAGTGAAGCTTTCATACGACATGGCTACACCTTC. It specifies CASSEAFIRHGYTF.

The CDR3 is CASRDLAGGPRYNEQFF. CDR3 nucleotide sequence: TGTGCCAGCAGGGACCTAGCGGGAGGGCCCAGGTACAATGAGCAGTTCTTC. This chain joins TRBV27 and TRBJ2-1; 12 nucleotides align to TRBD2. J gave up 4 bases and V 6 bases, and 10 bases lay outside the gene matches. The CDR3 runs to 17 residues. Per the germline V gene, CDR1 is MNHEY and CDR2 is SMNVEV (reference sequence).

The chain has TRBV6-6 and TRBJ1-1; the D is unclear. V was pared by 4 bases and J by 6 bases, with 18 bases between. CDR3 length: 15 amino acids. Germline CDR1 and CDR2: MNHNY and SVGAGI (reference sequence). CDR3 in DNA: TGTGCCAGCAGTTCCCCCATGGGGAGGGAACCTGAAGCTTTCTTT. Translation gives CASSSPMGREPEAFF.

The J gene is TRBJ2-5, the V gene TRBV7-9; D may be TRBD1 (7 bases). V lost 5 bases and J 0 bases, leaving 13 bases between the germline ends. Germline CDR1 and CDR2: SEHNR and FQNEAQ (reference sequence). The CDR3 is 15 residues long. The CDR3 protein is CASSRGTEYQETQYF. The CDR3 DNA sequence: TGTGCCAGCAGCCGCGGGACAGAATACCAAGAGACCCAGTACTTC.

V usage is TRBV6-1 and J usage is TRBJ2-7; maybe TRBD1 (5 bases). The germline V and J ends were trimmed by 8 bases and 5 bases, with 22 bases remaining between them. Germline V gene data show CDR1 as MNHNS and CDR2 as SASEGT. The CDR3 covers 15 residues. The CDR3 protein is CASARGGAALDEQYF. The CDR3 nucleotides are TGTGCCAGCGCTAGGGGTGGGGCTGCCTTAGACGAGCAGTACTTC.

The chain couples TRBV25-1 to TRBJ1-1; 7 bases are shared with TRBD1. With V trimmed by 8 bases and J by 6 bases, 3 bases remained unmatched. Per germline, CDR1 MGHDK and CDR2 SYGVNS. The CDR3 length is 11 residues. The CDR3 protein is CASGRGAEAFF. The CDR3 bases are TGTGCCAGCGGCAGGGGGGCTGAAGCTTTCTTT.

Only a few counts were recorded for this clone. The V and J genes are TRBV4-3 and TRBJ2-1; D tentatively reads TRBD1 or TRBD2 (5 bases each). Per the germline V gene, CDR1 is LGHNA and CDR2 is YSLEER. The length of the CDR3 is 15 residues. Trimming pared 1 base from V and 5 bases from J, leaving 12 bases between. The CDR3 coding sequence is TGCGCCAGCAGCCAAGGGGACCGGGATAACAATGAGCAGTTCTTC. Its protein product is CASSQGDRDNNEQFF.

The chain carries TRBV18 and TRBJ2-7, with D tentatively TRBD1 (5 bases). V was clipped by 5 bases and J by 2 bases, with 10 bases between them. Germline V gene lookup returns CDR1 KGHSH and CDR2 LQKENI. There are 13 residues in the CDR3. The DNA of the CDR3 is TGTGCCAGCTCAGAGTCCAGGGCCTACGAGCAGTACTTC. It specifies CASSESRAYEQYF. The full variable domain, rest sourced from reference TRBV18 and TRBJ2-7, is NAGVMQNPRHLVRRRGQEARLRCSPMKGHSHVYWYRQLPEEGLKFMVYLQKENIIDESGMPKERFSAEFPKEGPSILRIQQVVRGDSAAYFCASSESRAYEQYFGPGTRLTVT.

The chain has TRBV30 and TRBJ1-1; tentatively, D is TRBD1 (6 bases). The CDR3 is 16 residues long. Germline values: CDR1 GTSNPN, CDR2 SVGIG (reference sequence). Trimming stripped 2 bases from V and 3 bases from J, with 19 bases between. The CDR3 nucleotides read TGTGCCTGGAGTCGATGGGGGCCAAAGCAGGACACTGAAGCTTTCTTT. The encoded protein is CAWSRWGPKQDTEAFF.

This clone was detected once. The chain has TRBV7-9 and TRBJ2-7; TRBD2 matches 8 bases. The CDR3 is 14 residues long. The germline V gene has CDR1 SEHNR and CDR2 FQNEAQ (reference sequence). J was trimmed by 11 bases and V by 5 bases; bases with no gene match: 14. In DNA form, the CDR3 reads TGTGCCAGCAGCGGAAGTGGGAGCGGGAGTTTGAAGTACTTC. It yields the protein CASSGSGSGSLKYF.

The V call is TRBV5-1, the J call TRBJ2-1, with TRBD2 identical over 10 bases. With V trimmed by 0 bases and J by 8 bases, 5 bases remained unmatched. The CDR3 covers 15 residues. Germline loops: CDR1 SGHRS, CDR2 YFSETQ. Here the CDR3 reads CASSLASGRVDEQFF. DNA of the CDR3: TGCGCCAGCAGCTTGGCTAGCGGGAGAGTCGATGAGCAGTTCTTC.